The 9 T cell receptor beta chains below all came from one sample that was sequenced in a study of T cells after yellow fever vaccination. In TCRdb, the 5' RACE reads were re-called with MiXCR into one record per CDR3 protein. Of approximately 96,000 distinct CDR3 sequences in the sample, 8% to 10% were seen once. Specimen: CD8+ T cells not binding an NS4B(214-222) dextramer, sorted from PBMCs, collected about 2 weeks after the first yellow fever vaccination. Source of these receptors: a man between 18 and 35 years old who received the YFV17D yellow fever vaccine.

J is TRBJ1-2 and V is TRBV15; 7 bases are shared with TRBD1. V lost 1 base to trimming and J lost 6 bases; unmatched junction nucleotides: 8. CDR3 length: 15 amino acids. Per germline, CDR1 LNHNV and CDR2 YYDKDF (reference sequence). The CDR3 DNA is TGTGCCACCAGCAGAGTCATCGACAGGGTAGATGGCTACACCTTC. Protein: CATSRVIDRVDGYTF.

The gene calls are TRBV4-2 and TRBJ2-3, with 8 bases aligning to TRBD1. V trimming: 4 bases; J trimming: 1 base; junction bases outside the gene matches: 7. The germline V gene has CDR1 LGHNA and CDR2 YNFKEQ. The CDR3 is 16 residues long. CDR3 coding DNA: TGTGCCAGCAGCCCGACAGGGGCTTACCGCACAGATACGCAGTATTTT. It yields the protein CASSPTGAYRTDTQYF.

CDR3 sequence reads: CASNHRDSNQPQHF. The CDR3 DNA follows: TGTGCCAGTAATCACAGGGATAGCAATCAGCCCCAGCATTTT. The chain combines TRBV19 with TRBJ1-5, with a possible D match to TRBD1 (6 bases). Germline V gives CDR1 LNHDA, CDR2 SQIVND (reference sequence). V lost 7 bases and J lost 0, with 10 bases in between. The CDR3 consists of 14 residues.

This chain joins TRBV20-1 and TRBJ1-1; 10 nucleotides align to TRBD1. J gave up 1 base and V 4 bases, and 6 bases lay outside the gene matches. CDR1 DFQATT and CDR2 SNEGSKA come from the germline V gene (reference sequence). The CDR3 has 15 residues. The CDR3 is CSATDRGGWNTEAFF. Here the CDR3 DNA reads TGCAGTGCTACGGACAGGGGGGGATGGAACACTGAAGCTTTCTTT.

The rearrangement links TRBV5-1 to TRBJ2-1; D is uncertain. Trimming cost V 5 bases and J 6 bases, with 27 bases left between them. This CDR3 has 18 amino acids. CDR1 is SGHRS and CDR2 is YFSETQ in the germline V gene. CDR3: CASRDRVLGRWRFNEQFF. CDR3 DNA sequence: TGCGCCAGCAGGGATCGGGTCCTGGGCAGGTGGCGGTTCAATGAGCAGTTCTTC.

The J gene is TRBJ2-1, the V gene TRBV7-9; the D gene is possibly TRBD1 (5 bases). The CDR3 has 13 residues. Deletions cut 8 bases from V and 7 bases from J, with 15 bases between. The germline gives CDR1 SEHNR, CDR2 FQNEAQ (reference sequence). CDR3 in amino acids: CASGQGLFNEQFF. The CDR3 nucleotides are TGTGCCAGCGGTCAGGGATTGTTTAATGAGCAGTTCTTC.

The rearrangement links TRBV20-1 to TRBJ2-1; 7 nucleotides align to TRBD1. The V and J ends lost 0 bases and 8 bases, in that order; junction bases with no gene match: 10. Germline V gives CDR1 DFQATT, CDR2 SNEGSKA (reference sequence). CDR3 size: 15 residues. CDR3 sequence (DNA): TGCAGTGCTAGAGATCTGACAGGGCTTGGGGATGAGCAGTTCTTC. It encodes CSARDLTGLGDEQFF.

V usage is TRBV29-1 and J usage is TRBJ1-1; no definite D call. The germline CDR1 and CDR2 sequences are SQVTM and ANQGSEA. The CDR3 is made up of 12 amino acids. Between the trimmed V and J ends, which lost 1 base and 6 bases, there was a span of 9 bases. CDR3 loop: CSVEGLEPEAFF. CDR3 sequence (DNA): TGCAGCGTTGAAGGATTGGAGCCTGAAGCTTTCTTT.

This clonotype has at least ten counts. The chain uses TRBV19 and TRBJ2-1; D possibly corresponds to TRBD2 (6 bases). The CDR3 is 14 residues long. CDR1 and CDR2 (germline): LNHDA, SQIVND (reference sequence). Between the trimmed V and J ends, which lost 3 bases and 6 bases, there was a span of 12 bases. CDR3 region: CASSIGGLGNEQFF. The CDR3 coding sequence is TGTGCCAGTAGTATTGGGGGACTGGGCAATGAGCAGTTCTTC.